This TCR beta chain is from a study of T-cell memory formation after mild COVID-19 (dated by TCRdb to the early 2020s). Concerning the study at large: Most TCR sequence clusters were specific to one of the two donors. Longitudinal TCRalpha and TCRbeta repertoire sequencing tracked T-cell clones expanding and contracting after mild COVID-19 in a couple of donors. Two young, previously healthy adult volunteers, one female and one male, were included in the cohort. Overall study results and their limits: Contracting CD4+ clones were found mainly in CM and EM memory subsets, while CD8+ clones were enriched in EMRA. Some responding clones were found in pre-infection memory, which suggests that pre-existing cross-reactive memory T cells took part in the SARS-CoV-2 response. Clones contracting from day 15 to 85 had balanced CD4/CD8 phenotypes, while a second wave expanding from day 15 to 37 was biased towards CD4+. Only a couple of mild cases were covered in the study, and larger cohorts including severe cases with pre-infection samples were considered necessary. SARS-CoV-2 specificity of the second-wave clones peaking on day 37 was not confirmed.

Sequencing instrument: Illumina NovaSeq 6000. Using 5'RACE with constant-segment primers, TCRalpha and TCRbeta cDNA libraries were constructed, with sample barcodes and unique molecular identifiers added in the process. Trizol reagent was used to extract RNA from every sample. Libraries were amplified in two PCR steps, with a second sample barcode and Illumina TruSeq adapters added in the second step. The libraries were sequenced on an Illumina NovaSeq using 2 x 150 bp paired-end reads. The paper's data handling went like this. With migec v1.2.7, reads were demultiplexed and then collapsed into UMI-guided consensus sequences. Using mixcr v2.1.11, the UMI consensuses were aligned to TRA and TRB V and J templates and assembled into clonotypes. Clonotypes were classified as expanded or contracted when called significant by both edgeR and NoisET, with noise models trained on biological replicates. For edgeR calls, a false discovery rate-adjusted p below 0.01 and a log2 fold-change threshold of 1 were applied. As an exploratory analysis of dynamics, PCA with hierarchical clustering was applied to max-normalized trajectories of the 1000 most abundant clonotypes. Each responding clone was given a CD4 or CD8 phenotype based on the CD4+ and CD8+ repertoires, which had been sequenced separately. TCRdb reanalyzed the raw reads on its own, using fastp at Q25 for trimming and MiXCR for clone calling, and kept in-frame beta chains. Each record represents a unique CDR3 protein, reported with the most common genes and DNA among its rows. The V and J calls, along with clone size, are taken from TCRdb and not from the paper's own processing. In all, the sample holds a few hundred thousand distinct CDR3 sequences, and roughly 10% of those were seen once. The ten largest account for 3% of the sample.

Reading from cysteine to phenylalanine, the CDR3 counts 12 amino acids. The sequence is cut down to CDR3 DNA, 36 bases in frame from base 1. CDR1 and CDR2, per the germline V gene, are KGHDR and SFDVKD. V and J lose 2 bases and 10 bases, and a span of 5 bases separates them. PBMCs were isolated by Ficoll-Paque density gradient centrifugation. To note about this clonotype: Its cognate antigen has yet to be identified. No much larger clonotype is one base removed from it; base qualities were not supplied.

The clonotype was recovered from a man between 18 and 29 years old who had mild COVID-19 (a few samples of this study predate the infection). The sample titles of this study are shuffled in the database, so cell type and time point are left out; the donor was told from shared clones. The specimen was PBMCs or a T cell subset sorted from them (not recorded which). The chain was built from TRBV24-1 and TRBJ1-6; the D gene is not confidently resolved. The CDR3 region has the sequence CATSDSTSPLHF. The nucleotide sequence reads TGTGCCACCAGTGATTCGACCTCACCCCTCCACTTT.